The 6 T cell receptor beta chains in this list originate from one sample, sequenced in a study of metastatic and nonmetastatic thyroid tumors. Using MiXCR, TCRdb reanalyzed the PCR reads. This table holds some 23,000 clones, approximately 25% found once. None of the patients had undergone any treatment ahead of thyroid surgery. The material sequenced was tumor tissue. These receptor sequences come from a female donor with papillary thyroid cancer or a benign thyroid nodule (not recorded which). Some clones in this sample may be carry-over from other donors' samples.

This chain joins TRBV5-4 and TRBJ1-2; perhaps TRBD1 as D (6 bases). The length of the CDR3 is 17 residues. CDR1 is SGHNT and CDR2 is YYREEE in the germline V gene (reference sequence). V was clipped by 1 base and J by 4 bases, with 20 bases between them. DNA for the CDR3: TGTGCCAGCAGCTTGTCCGGTACAGGGTGTTTTATCTATGGCTACACCTTC. It is translated as CASSLSGTGCFIYGYTF.

As for this clone: The same CDR3 arises from other DNA sequences in this sample as well. The V gene is TRBV20-1, the J gene TRBJ2-7; TRBD1 matches 8 bases. V lost 3 bases and J lost 7; bases outside the gene matches: 8. CDR3 length: 13 amino acids. Per germline, CDR1 DFQATT and CDR2 SNEGSKA (reference sequence). CDR3 sequence (DNA): TGCAGTGCTAGGGGACAGGTTAACTATGAGCAGTACTTC. Its protein is CSARGQVNYEQYF.

This rearrangement joins TRBV3-1 to TRBJ1-3, with D perhaps matching TRBD1 (5 bases). V shed 4 bases and J shed 0 bases, with 16 bases lying between them. The CDR3 has 17 amino acids. The germline V gene encodes CDR1 LGHDT and CDR2 YNNKEL (reference sequence). CDR3 nucleotides: TGTGCCAGCAGCCCCCAGGGTGTAGGCAGCTCTGGAAACACCATATATTTT. This sequence encodes CASSPQGVGSSGNTIYF.

The chain couples TRBV5-1 to TRBJ1-5; no clear D. CDR1 and CDR2 (germline): SGHRS, YFSETQ. The CDR3 is made up of 16 amino acids. Trimming cost V 0 bases and J 0 bases, with 10 bases left between them. The CDR3 coding sequence is TGCGCCAGCAGCTTGGAAGGGCGGAATAGCAATCAGCCCCAGCATTTT. This gives the protein CASSLEGRNSNQPQHF.

In its sample, this clone was seen a few times. The V gene is TRBV6-5, the J gene TRBJ1-5, with unresolved D. Trimming took 4 bases from V and 4 from J, leaving 8 bases between them. CDR1 and CDR2 from the germline V gene are MNHEY and SVGAGI. The length of the CDR3 is 13 residues. The CDR3 nucleotides read TGTGCCAGCAGTTCCATGATTAATCAGCCCCAGCATTTT. Protein: CASSSMINQPQHF.

This clone was detected ten times or more. The chain couples TRBV19 to TRBJ1-4; TRBD1 agrees at 8 bases. CDR3 length: 14 amino acids. V shed 5 bases, J shed 10 bases, and the junction held 9 bases outside the gene matches. In germline, CDR1 is LNHDA, CDR2 SQIVND (reference sequence). CDR3 protein: CASSPGQAPGKLFF. CDR3 coding DNA: TGTGCCAGTAGTCCGGGACAGGCCCCTGGAAAACTGTTTTTT.